This is a list of T cell receptor beta chains from one sample in a study of T cell repertoires in cytomegalovirus infection. TCRdb used MiXCR to reprocess the reads, holding one entry per CDR3 protein. The table lists about 210,000 distinct CDR3 sequences, 6% to 8% of them singletons. Sequences were obtained from PBMCs. The receptor source for this set is a human donor in good health (CMV status not recorded). Some clones in this sample may be carry-over from other donors' samples. Both conserved end residues are part of each CDR3. D genes are given only for firm matches. Clone size is stated in some rows and not others, as once, few, many or a class when expanded.

abundance: many; d_gene: TRBD1; j_gene: TRBJ2-7; v_gene: TRBV7-8; CDR3aa: CASSSRNRQGLVF; CDR3nt: TGTGCCAGCAGCTCCAGAAATAGACAGGGATTGGTCTTC
abundance: few; d_gene: NA; j_gene: TRBJ1-6; v_gene: TRBV25-1; CDR3aa: CASSEGVRALHF; CDR3nt: TGTGCCAGCAGTGAAGGGGTTCGAGCCCTCCACTTT
abundance: many; d_gene: NA; j_gene: TRBJ2-1; v_gene: TRBV7-9; CDR3aa: CASSFTSSTWNEQFF; CDR3nt: TGTGCCAGCAGCTTTACGTCCTCGACTTGGAATGAGCAGTTCTTC
abundance: many; d_gene: TRBD1; j_gene: TRBJ2-3; v_gene: TRBV7-2; CDR3aa: CASSTQGVDTDTQYF; CDR3nt: TGTGCCAGCAGTACACAGGGGGTCGACACAGATACGCAGTATTTT
abundance: many; d_gene: NA; j_gene: TRBJ2-7; v_gene: TRBV2; CDR3aa: CASRAWTAPLNEQYF; CDR3nt: TGTGCCAGCAGAGCCTGGACAGCCCCACTCAACGAGCAGTACTTC
abundance: many; d_gene: NA; j_gene: TRBJ1-2; v_gene: TRBV7-9; CDR3aa: CASSQRAVNYGYTF; CDR3nt: TGTGCCAGCAGCCAGAGGGCGGTGAACTATGGCTACACCTTC
abundance: many; d_gene: NA; j_gene: TRBJ1-2; v_gene: TRBV6-2/TRBV6-3; CDR3aa: CASSSQTGPGGYTF; CDR3nt: TGTGCCAGCAGTTCCCAGACAGGCCCGGGCGGCTACACCTTC
abundance: many; d_gene: TRBD1; j_gene: TRBJ2-6; v_gene: TRBV5-1; CDR3aa: CASSLEGQGYSGANVLTF; CDR3nt: TGCGCCAGCAGCTTGGAGGGACAGGGTTACTCTGGGGCCAACGTCCTGACTTTC
abundance: many; d_gene: NA; j_gene: TRBJ1-1; v_gene: TRBV5-1; CDR3aa: CASSNLSGTEAFF; CDR3nt: TGCGCCAGCTCAAACTTGAGCGGCACTGAAGCTTTCTTT
abundance: many; d_gene: NA; j_gene: TRBJ2-7; v_gene: TRBV28; CDR3aa: CASSLSMTYEQYF; CDR3nt: TGTGCCAGCAGTTTATCCATGACATACGAGCAGTACTTC
abundance: many; d_gene: TRBD1; j_gene: TRBJ1-3; v_gene: TRBV7-2; CDR3aa: CASSLNLRDRGGNTIYF; CDR3nt: TGTGCCAGCAGCTTAAATCTCCGGGACAGGGGTGGAAACACCATATATTTT
abundance: many; d_gene: NA; j_gene: TRBJ1-3; v_gene: TRBV28; CDR3aa: CASEGYGNTIYF; CDR3nt: TGTGCCAGCGAGGGCTACGGAAACACCATATATTTT
abundance: many; d_gene: NA; j_gene: TRBJ1-2; v_gene: TRBV7-2; CDR3aa: CASSLNGVHGYTF; CDR3nt: TGTGCCAGTTCCCTGAATGGGGTACATGGCTACACCTTC
abundance: NA; d_gene: NA; j_gene: TRBJ1-2; v_gene: TRBV2; CDR3aa: CASSEARDYYGYTF; CDR3nt: TGTGCCAGCAGTGAAGCCCGCGATTACTATGGCTACACCTTC
abundance: few; d_gene: TRBD2; j_gene: TRBJ2-1; v_gene: TRBV6-2/TRBV6-3; CDR3aa: CASRIPGLALNEQFF; CDR3nt: TGTGCCAGCAGGATACCGGGACTAGCATTAAATGAGCAGTTCTTC
abundance: many; d_gene: NA; j_gene: TRBJ1-3; v_gene: TRBV7-2; CDR3aa: CASSLGLRGPSGNTIYF; CDR3nt: TGTGCCAGCAGCTTAGGCCTCAGGGGTCCCTCTGGAAACACCATATATTTT
abundance: NA; d_gene: NA; j_gene: TRBJ1-1; v_gene: TRBV14; CDR3aa: CASSQDVFTEAFF; CDR3nt: TGTGCCAGCAGCCAAGATGTATTCACTGAAGCTTTCTTT
abundance: many; d_gene: NA; j_gene: TRBJ1-1; v_gene: TRBV4-3; CDR3aa: CASSQIAGATEAFF; CDR3nt: TGCGCCAGCAGCCAAATAGCAGGGGCTACTGAAGCTTTCTTT
abundance: many; d_gene: NA; j_gene: TRBJ1-1; v_gene: TRBV4-2; CDR3aa: CASSQDILNTEAFF; CDR3nt: TGTGCCAGCAGCCAAGACATCCTGAACACTGAAGCTTTCTTT